The 3 T cell receptor beta chains presented below share a single source sample, sequenced in a study of cytomegalovirus exposure and HLA in healthy donors (dated by TCRdb to 2016 to 2017). The library was generated by the immunoSEQ multiplex PCR assay. A mixture of 60 forward primers for TCR Vbeta segments and 13 reverse primers for TCR Jbeta segments was used in the multiplex PCR. Imported from immuneACCESS, the table was reduced by TCRdb to in-frame sequences with V and J called. These copies leave out some clones; in studies compared against another copy, an unresolved V gene accounts for under half, and the cause of the remainder is not known. The sample includes 200,000 to 300,000 clones, with approximately 84% observed a single time. The ten largest clones capture 2% to 2.5% of the sample. Sequenced sample: PBMCs. These receptors originate from a middle-aged woman in good health and CMV-seropositive.

Only a few counts were recorded for this clone. The junction shows a germline mismatch at one end, possibly a read error. This sequence joins TRBV7-7 and TRBJ2-5; 14 bases are shared with TRBD2. There are 15 residues in the CDR3. Per germline, CDR1 SSHAT and CDR2 FNYEAQ (reference sequence). The DNA for the CDR3 is TGTGCTAGCAGCCCGGGACTAGCGGGAGCAGAGACCCAGTACTTC. The encoded protein is CASSPGLAGAETQYF.

In nucleotides, the CDR3 is TGTGCCAGTAGTAAGCGGGCGGAGACCTACAATGAGCAGTTCTTC. Its translation is CASSKRAETYNEQFF. The genes are TRBV19 and TRBJ2-1; D perhaps matches TRBD2 (6 bases). Germline lookup yields CDR1 LNHDA and CDR2 SQIVND (reference sequence). The CDR3 runs 15 residues. Trimming took off 4 bases at V and 2 bases at J, with 12 bases between the two ends.

The chain uses TRBV5-1 and TRBJ2-3, with D perhaps TRBD1 (5 bases). CDR1 and CDR2 (germline): SGHRS, YFSETQ. V lost 3 bases and J lost 6, with 5 bases in between. The length of the CDR3 is 11 residues. The CDR3: CASSSGDTQYF. Written as DNA, the CDR3 is TGCGCCAGCAGCTCAGGGGATACGCAGTATTTT.